Detailed here is one T cell receptor beta chain. Its antigen is not known. The length of the CDR3 is 16 residues. Germline CDR1 SGHTA, CDR2 FQGNSA. The V and J ends lost 5 bases and 0 bases, in that order; junction bases with no gene match: 9. The data originate from a study of T-cell memory formation after mild COVID-19. Looking at the study overall: The two donors had largely donor-specific TCR clusters. The study's findings and limits: There was a balanced CD4/CD8 profile in clones contracting day 15 to 85, and later expanders leaned CD4+. Pre-infection memory carried some responding clones, suggesting that cross-reactive memory joined. The authors did not confirm SARS-CoV-2 specificity of second-wave clones peaking day 37.

TCRdb used MiXCR to reprocess the 5' RACE reads, holding one entry per CDR3 protein. The sample lists about 610,000 distinct CDR3 sequences, roughly a sixth occurring once. Material: PBMCs or a T cell subset sorted from them (not recorded which). The sequence derives from an adult woman who had mild COVID-19 (a few samples of this study predate the infection). Cell type and time point are not known. This chain connects TRBV7-2 to TRBJ1-1, with 7 nucleotides matching TRBD1. This CDR3 reads CASSTSWTGLNTEAFF. The CDR3 region has the DNA TGTGCCAGCAGCACCAGTTGGACAGGATTGAACACTGAAGCTTTCTTT.